The 9 T cell receptor beta chains below were found in one sample sequenced in a study of blood T cell repertoires in COVID-19. The repertoire was sequenced with immunoSEQ multiplex PCR; TCRdb's copy has only in-frame clones and lacks some. The sample shows around 190,000 clones, under 80% of them seen only once. Source material: peripheral blood. These receptors were obtained from a woman aged 45 to 65 with acute or convalescent COVID-19.

The rearrangement uses TRBV4-3 and TRBJ2-7; tentative D call: TRBD1 (5 bases). The CDR3 runs to 14 residues. The germline V and J ends were trimmed by 0 bases and 3 bases, with 9 bases remaining between them. Germline V CDR1 and CDR2: LGHNA, YSLEER. The chain's CDR3 is CASSQDQTDYEQYF. The CDR3 DNA reads TGCGCCAGCAGCCAAGATCAGACAGACTACGAGCAGTACTTC.

J is TRBJ2-1 and V is TRBV6-5, with 9 bases matching TRBD2. The germline V gene has CDR1 MNHEY and CDR2 SVGAGI. V dropped 6 bases and J dropped 2; count of bases not matched to a gene: 5. The CDR3 covers 15 residues. The DNA for the CDR3 is TGTGCCAGCAGACGACTAGCGGCTGCCTACAATGAGCAGTTCTTC. This codes for CASRRLAAAYNEQFF.

The rearrangement joins TRBV3-1 (or the pseudogene TRBV3-2) to TRBJ2-1, with 7 bases aligning to TRBD1. From germline, CDR1 is LGHDT and CDR2 YNNKEL (reference sequence). The CDR3 loop spans 15 amino acids. V shed 4 bases, J shed 3 bases, and the junction held 6 bases outside the gene matches. The CDR3: CASSRRGGSYNEQFF. Here the CDR3 DNA reads TGTGCCAGCAGCCGCCGAGGGGGCAGCTACAATGAGCAGTTCTTC.

The CDR3 DNA is TGTGCCACCAGCAGGGTAGGGGGCGCACCTGGAAACACCATATATTTT. This gives the protein CATSRVGGAPGNTIYF. V gene TRBV15 combines with J gene TRBJ1-3; 7 bases match TRBD1. There are 16 residues in the CDR3. J was trimmed by 2 bases and V by 3 bases; bases with no gene match: 7. Per the germline V gene, CDR1 is LNHNV and CDR2 is YYDKDF (reference sequence).

The V gene is TRBV3-1 (or the pseudogene TRBV3-2), the J gene TRBJ2-2; D gene uncertain. The CDR3 is 15 residues long. CDR1 and CDR2 (germline): LGHDT, YNNKEL (reference sequence). Trimming took 4 bases from V and 0 from J, leaving 9 bases between them. This chain's CDR3 is CASSRLVANTGELFF. CDR3 nucleotides: TGTGCCAGCAGCCGGCTAGTGGCGAACACCGGGGAGCTGTTTTTT.

The CDR3 loop reads CASSLWGDTQPQHF. The CDR3 bases are TGTGCCAGCAGCTTATGGGGGGATACTCAGCCCCAGCATTTT. The chain couples TRBV7-8 to TRBJ1-5, with a tentative D call TRBD1 (5 bases). Deletions cut 2 bases from V and 6 bases from J, with 11 bases between. Germline-derived CDR1 and CDR2 are SGHVS and FQNEAQ. The CDR3 extends over 14 amino acids.

The chain uses TRBV28 and TRBJ1-1, with TRBD1 matching 7 bases. Germline-derived CDR1 and CDR2 are MDHEN and SYDVKM. J lost 0 bases, V lost 5 bases, and 3 bases had no gene match. This CDR3 spans 14 amino acids. CDR3 sequence (DNA): TGTGCCAGCAGTCGAGGGGGCGTGAACACTGAAGCTTTCTTT. As protein: CASSRGGVNTEAFF.

This chain uses TRBV19 with TRBJ1-5, with a possible D match to TRBD1 (5 bases). CDR3 size: 16 residues. CDR1 and CDR2 (germline): LNHDA, SQIVND (reference sequence). V shed 5 bases and J shed 0 bases, with 14 bases lying between them. The CDR3 region has the DNA TGTGCCAGTAGTTATGGTACGACAGTTAGCAATCAGCCCCAGCATTTT. It codes for CASSYGTTVSNQPQHF.

The V call is TRBV3-1 (or the pseudogene TRBV3-2), the J call TRBJ1-6; no firm D call. Per germline, CDR1 LGHDT and CDR2 YNNKEL (reference sequence). The CDR3 loop spans 13 amino acids. Trimming shortened V by 0 bases and J by 11 bases, and 8 bases separated the two germline ends. The CDR3 protein is CASSQEGRPPLHF. DNA of the CDR3: TGTGCCAGCAGCCAAGAAGGGAGGCCACCCCTCCACTTT.